This TCR beta chain was found in a study of T cell changes during pregnancy in multiple sclerosis. V was pared by 2 bases and J by 9 bases, with 5 bases of the junction left unmatched. Germline CDR1 and CDR2: KGHSH and LQKENI. The CDR3 covers 14 residues. The assay was immunoSEQ multiplex PCR, and TCRdb's table has in-frame clones only and misses some. The sample consists of roughly 42,000 clones, around 89% of them appearing once. The sample consisted of CD4+ T cells from peripheral blood mononuclear cells, taken in the second trimester of pregnancy. The TCR originated in a female donor with multiple sclerosis, enrolled in a pregnancy study. The genes are TRBV18 and TRBJ1-1; 11 nucleotides line up with TRBD1. The CDR3 nucleotides read TGTGCCAGCTCACCAGCCGGGACAGGGGGGAAAGCTTTCTTT. The encoded protein is CASSPAGTGGKAFF.